This T cell receptor (beta chain) was retrieved from a study of early T cells in non-severe SARS-CoV-2 infection. Attachment of unique molecular identifiers to individual cDNA molecules was performed. TCRdb independently ran MiXCR on the 5' RACE reads; one entry per CDR3 protein. The data show 87,000 or so distinct CDR3 sequences, with around 15% seen just once and 5% to 7% held by the top ten. CDR3 size: 17 residues. J was trimmed by 8 bases and V by 0 bases; bases with no gene match: 8. CDR1 and CDR2 (germline): MNHNY, SVGAGI (reference sequence). This clonotype was found many times. This receptor was obtained from an adult who was a healthcare worker with PCR-confirmed SARS-CoV-2 infection or an uninfected control (not recorded which). V and J are TRBV6-6 and TRBJ2-1; 12 bases line up with TRBD2. The specimen sequenced was whole blood. CDR3 residues: CASSYSGASGGAYEQFF. In nucleotides, the CDR3 is TGTGCCAGCAGTTACTCTGGCGCTAGCGGGGGGGCGTATGAGCAGTTCTTC.